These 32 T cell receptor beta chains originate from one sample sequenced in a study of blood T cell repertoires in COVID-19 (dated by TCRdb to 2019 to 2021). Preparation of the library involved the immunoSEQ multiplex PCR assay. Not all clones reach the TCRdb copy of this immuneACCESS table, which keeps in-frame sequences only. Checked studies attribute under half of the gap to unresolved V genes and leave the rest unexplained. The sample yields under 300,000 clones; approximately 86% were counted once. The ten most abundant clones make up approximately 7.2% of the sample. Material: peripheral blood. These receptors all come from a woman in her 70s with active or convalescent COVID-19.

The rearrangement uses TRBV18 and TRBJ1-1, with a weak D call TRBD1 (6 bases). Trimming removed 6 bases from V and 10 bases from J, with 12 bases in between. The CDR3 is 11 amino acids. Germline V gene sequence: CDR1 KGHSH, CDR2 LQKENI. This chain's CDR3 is CASSLGGGAFF. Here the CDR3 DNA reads TGTGCCAGCTCCCTGGGAGGGGGAGCTTTCTTT.

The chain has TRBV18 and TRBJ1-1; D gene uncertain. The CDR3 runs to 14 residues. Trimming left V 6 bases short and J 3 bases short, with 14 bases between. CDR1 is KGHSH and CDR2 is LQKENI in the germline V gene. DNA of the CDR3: TGTGCCAGCTCGTCGGCGGAGGGCGACACTGAAGCTTTCTTT. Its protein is CASSSAEGDTEAFF.

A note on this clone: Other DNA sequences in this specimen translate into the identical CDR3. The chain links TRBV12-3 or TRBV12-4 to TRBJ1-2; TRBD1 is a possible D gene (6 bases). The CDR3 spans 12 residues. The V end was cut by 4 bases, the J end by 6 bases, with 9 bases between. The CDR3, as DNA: TGTGCCAGCAGTTGGGAGGGGGATGGCTACACCTTC. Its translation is CASSWEGDGYTF.

CDR3 coding DNA: TGCGCCAGCAGCTTACTGACAGGGGGGCATGGCTACACCTTC. Encoded protein: CASSLLTGGHGYTF. J is TRBJ1-2 and V is TRBV5-1; TRBD1 agrees at 9 bases. V trimming: 2 bases; J trimming: 6 bases; junction bases outside the gene matches: 5. Germline-derived CDR1 and CDR2 are SGHRS and YFSETQ. CDR3 length: 14 residues.

CDR3 DNA: TGTGCCAGTAGTATGACAGAAATAGATGGCTACACCTTC. It is translated as CASSMTEIDGYTF. The rearrangement joins TRBV19 to TRBJ1-2, with D perhaps matching TRBD1 (5 bases). Per the germline V gene, CDR1 is LNHDA and CDR2 is SQIVND (reference sequence). Trimming removed 3 bases at V and 6 bases at J, with 11 bases between. This CDR3 is built from 13 residues.

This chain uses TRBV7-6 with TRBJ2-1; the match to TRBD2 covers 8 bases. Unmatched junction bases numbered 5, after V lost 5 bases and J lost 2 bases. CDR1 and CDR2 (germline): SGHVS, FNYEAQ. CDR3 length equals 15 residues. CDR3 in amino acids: CASSLPSGPYNEQFF. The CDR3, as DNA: TGTGCCAGCAGCCTTCCTAGCGGGCCCTACAATGAGCAGTTCTTC.

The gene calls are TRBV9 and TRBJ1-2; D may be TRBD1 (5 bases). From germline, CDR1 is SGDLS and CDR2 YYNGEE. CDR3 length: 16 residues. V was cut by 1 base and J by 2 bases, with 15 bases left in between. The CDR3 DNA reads TGTGCCAGCAGCGTAAGCCTGAGACAGCTAAACTATGGCTACACCTTC. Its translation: CASSVSLRQLNYGYTF.

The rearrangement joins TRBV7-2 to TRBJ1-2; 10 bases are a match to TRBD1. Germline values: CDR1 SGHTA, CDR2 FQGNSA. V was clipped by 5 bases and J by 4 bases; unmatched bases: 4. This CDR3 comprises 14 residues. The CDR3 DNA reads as TGTGCCAGCAGCGCGGGACAGGGGCCCTATGGCTACACCTTC. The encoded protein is CASSAGQGPYGYTF.

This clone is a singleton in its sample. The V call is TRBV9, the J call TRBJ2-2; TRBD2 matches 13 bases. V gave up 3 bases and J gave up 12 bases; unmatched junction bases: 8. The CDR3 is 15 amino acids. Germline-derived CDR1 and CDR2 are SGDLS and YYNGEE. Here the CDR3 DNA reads TGTGCCAGCAGCGAGGGACTAGCGGGGAGGGAGCAGCTGTTTTTT. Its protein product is CASSEGLAGREQLFF. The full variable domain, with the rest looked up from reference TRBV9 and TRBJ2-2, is DSGVTQTPKHLITATGQRVTLRCSPRSGDLSVYWYQQSLDQGLQFLIQYYNGEERAKGNILERFSAQQFPDLHSELNLSSLELGDSALYFCASSEGLAGREQLFFGEGSRLTVL.

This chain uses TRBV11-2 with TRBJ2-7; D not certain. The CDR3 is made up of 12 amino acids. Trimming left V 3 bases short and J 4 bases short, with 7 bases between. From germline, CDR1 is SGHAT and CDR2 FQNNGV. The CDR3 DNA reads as TGTGCCAGCAGCTTGGGCCATTACGAGCAGTACTTC. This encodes CASSLGHYEQYF. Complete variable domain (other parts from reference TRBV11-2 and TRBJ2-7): EAGVAQSPRYKIIEKRQSVAFWCNPISGHATLYWYQQILGQGPKLLIQFQNNGVVDDSQLPKDRFSAERLKGVDSTLKIQPAKLEDSAVYLCASSLGHYEQYFGPGTRLTVT.

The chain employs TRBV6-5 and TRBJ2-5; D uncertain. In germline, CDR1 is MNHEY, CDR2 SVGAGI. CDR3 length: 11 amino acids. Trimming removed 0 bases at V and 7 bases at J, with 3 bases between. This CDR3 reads CASSYSRTQYF. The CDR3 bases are TGTGCCAGCAGTTACTCGAGGACCCAGTACTTC.

CDR3 sequence reads: CASSLKNTGTEQYF. The DNA for the CDR3 is TGCGCCAGCAGCCTCAAAAATACAGGGACCGAGCAGTACTTC. The chain carries TRBV5-1 and TRBJ2-7, with D possibly matching TRBD1 (6 bases). V lost 4 bases and J lost 6, with 17 bases in between. The CDR3 totals 14 residues. Germline loops: CDR1 SGHRS, CDR2 YFSETQ.

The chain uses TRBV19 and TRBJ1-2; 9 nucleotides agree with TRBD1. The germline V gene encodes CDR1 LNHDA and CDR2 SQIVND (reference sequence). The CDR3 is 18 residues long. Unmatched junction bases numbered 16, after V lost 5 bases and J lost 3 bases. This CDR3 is CASSPGQGFPWVDYGYTF. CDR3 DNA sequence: TGTGCCAGTAGTCCGGGACAGGGATTCCCTTGGGTGGACTATGGCTACACCTTC.

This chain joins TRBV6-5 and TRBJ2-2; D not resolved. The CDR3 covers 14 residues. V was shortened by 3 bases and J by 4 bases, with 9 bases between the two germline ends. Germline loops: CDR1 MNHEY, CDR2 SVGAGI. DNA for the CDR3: TGTGCCAGCAGTTATGGCGGCACCACCGGGGAGCTGTTTTTT. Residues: CASSYGGTTGELFF.

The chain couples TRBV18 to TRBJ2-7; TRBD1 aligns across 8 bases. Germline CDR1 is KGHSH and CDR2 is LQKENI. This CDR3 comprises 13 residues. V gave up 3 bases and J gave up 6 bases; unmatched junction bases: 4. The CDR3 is CASSPPTGVEQYF. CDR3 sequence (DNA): TGTGCCAGCTCACCCCCGACAGGGGTCGAGCAGTACTTC.

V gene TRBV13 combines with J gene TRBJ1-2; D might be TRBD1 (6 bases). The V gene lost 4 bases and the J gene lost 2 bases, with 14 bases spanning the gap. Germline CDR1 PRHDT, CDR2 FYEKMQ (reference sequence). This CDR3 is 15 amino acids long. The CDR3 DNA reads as TGTGCCAGCAGCTCTGTGGGGGACACAAACTATGGCTACACCTTC. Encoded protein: CASSSVGDTNYGYTF.

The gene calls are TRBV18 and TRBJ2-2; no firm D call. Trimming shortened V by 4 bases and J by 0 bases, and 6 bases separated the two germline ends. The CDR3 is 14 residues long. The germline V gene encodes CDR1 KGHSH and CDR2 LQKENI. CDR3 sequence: CASSRQANTGELFF. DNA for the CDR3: TGTGCCAGCTCACGGCAGGCGAACACCGGGGAGCTGTTTTTT.

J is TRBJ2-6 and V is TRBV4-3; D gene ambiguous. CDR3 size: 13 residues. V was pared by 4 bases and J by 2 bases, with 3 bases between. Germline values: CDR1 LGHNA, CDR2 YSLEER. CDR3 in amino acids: CASSRTGANVLTF. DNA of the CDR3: TGCGCCAGCAGCCGTACTGGGGCCAACGTCCTGACTTTC.

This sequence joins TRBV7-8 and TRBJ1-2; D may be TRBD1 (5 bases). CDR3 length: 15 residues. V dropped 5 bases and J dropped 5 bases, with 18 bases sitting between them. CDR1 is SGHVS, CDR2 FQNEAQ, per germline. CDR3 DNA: TGTGCCAGCAGCCTGGGGCCCCAGGCATTTTATGGCTACACCTTC. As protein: CASSLGPQAFYGYTF.

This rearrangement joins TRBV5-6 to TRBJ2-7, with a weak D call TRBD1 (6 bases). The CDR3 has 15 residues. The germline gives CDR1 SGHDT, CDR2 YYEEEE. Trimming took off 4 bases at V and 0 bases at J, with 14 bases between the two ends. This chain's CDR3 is CASSRVGAPSYEQYF. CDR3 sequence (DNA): TGTGCCAGCAGCCGTGTGGGGGCCCCCTCCTACGAGCAGTACTTC. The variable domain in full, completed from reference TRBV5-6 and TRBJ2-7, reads DAGVTQSPTHLIKTRGQQVTLRCSPKSGHDTVSWYQQALGQGPQFIFQYYEEEERQRGNFPDRFSGHQFPNYSSELNVNALLLGDSALYLCASSRVGAPSYEQYFGPGTRLTVT.

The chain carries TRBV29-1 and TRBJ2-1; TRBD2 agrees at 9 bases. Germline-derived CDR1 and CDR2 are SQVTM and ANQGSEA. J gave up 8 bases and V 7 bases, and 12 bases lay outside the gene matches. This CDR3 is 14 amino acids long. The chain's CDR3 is CSAAWERGAHEQFF. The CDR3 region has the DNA TGCAGCGCAGCCTGGGAGCGGGGGGCCCATGAGCAGTTCTTC.

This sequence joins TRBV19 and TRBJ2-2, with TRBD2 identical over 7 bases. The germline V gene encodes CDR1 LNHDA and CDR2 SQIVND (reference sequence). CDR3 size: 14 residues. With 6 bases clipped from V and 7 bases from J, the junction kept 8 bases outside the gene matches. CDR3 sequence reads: CASRINGGGGELFF. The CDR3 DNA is TGTGCCAGTAGGATCAATGGCGGGGGCGGGGAGCTGTTTTTT. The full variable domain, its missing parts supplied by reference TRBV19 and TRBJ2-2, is DGGITQSPKYLFRKEGQNVTLSCEQNLNHDAMYWYRQDPGQGLRLIYYSQIVNDFQKGDIAEGYSVSREKKESFPLTVTSAQKNPTAFYLCASRINGGGGELFFGEGSRLTVL.

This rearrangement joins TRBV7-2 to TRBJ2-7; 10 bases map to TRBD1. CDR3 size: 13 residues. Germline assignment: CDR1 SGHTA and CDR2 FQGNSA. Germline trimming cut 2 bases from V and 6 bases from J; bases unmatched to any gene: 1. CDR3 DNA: TGTGCCAGCAGCTTAAGGGACAGGGGCGAGCAGTACTTC. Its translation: CASSLRDRGEQYF.

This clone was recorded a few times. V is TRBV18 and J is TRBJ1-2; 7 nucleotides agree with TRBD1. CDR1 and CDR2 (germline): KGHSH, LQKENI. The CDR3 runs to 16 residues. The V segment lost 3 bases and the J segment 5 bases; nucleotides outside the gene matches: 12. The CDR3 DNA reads TGTGCCAGCTCACCGGGGGGAGCACAGGGGCCGTATGGCTACACCTTC. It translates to CASSPGGAQGPYGYTF. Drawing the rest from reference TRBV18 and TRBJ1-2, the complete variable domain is NAGVMQNPRHLVRRRGQEARLRCSPMKGHSHVYWYRQLPEEGLKFMVYLQKENIIDESGMPKERFSAEFPKEGPSILRIQQVVRGDSAAYFCASSPGGAQGPYGYTFGSGTRLTVV.

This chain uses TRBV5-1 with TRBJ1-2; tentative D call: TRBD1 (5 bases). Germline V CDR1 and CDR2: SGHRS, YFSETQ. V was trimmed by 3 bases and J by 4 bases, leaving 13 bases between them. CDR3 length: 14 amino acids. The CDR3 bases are TGCGCCAGCAGCTCCTCAGGGCAAGCCTATGGCTACACCTTC. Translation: CASSSSGQAYGYTF. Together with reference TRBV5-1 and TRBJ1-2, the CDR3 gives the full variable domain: KAGVTQTPRYLIKTRGQQVTLSCSPISGHRSVSWYQQTPGQGLQFLFEYFSETQRNKGNFPGRFSGRQFSNSRSEMNVSTLELGDSALYLCASSSSGQAYGYTFGSGTRLTVV.

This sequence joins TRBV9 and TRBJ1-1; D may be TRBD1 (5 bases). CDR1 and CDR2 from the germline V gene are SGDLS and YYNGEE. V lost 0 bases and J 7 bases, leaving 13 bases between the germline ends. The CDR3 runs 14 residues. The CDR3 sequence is CASSVDLQAIEAFF. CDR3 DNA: TGTGCCAGCAGCGTAGACTTACAGGCTATTGAAGCTTTCTTT.

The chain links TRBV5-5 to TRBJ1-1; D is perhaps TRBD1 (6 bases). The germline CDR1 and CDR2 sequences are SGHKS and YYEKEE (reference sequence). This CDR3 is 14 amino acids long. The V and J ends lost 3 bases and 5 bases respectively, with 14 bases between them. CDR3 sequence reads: CASSSRPGATEAFF. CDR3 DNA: TGTGCCAGCAGCTCTCGGCCAGGGGCTACTGAAGCTTTCTTT.

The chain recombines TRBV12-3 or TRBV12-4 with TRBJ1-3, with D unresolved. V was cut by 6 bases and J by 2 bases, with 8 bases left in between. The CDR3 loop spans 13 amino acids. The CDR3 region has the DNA TGTGCCAGCAGCTGGGAGCCTGGAAACACCATATATTTT. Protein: CASSWEPGNTIYF.

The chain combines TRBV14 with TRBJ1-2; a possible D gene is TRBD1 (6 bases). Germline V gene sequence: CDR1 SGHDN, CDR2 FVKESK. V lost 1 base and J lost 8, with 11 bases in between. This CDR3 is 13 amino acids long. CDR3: CASSQGRGTGYTF. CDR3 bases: TGTGCCAGCAGCCAAGGAAGGGGGACCGGCTACACCTTC.

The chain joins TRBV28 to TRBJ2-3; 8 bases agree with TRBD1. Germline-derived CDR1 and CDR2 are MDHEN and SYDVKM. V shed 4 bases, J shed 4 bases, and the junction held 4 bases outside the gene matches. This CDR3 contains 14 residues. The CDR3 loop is CASSSGQEADTQYF. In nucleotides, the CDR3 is TGTGCCAGCAGTTCGGGACAGGAGGCAGATACGCAGTATTTT.

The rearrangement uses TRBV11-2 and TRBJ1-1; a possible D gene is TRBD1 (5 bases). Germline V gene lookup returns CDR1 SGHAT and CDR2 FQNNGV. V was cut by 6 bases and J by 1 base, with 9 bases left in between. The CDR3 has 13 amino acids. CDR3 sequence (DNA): TGTGCCAGCAGATCTCAGGGGAACACTGAAGCTTTCTTT. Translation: CASRSQGNTEAFF.

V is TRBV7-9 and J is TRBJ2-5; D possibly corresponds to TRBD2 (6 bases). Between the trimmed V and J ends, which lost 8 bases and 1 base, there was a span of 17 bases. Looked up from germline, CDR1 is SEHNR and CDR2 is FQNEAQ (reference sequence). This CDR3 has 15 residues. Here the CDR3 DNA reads TGTGCCAGCTCACCCCCGGGAGTAGGCCAAGAGACCCAGTACTTC. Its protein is CASSPPGVGQETQYF. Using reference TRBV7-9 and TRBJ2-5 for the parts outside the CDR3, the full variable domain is DTGVSQNPRHKITKRGQNVTFRCDPISEHNRLYWYRQTLGQGPEFLTYFQNEAQLEKSRLLSDRFSAERPKGSFSTLEIQRTEQGDSAMYLCASSPPGVGQETQYFGPGTRLLVL.